The TCR beta chain under discussion was sequenced for a study of Tregs in tolerant kidney transplant recipients. Recipients received nonmyeloablative bone marrow transplants from related graft donors, with transient mixed chimerism. Thawed PBMCs were FACS-sorted into unstimulated CD4+CD25+CD127- regulatory T cells, CD4+CD25- non-regulatory cells, CD4 and CD8 cells. This clone is deemed medium-sized by its frequency. The read ends 3 residues early relative to the CDR3; the germline J gene fills the gap. This table comes from immunoSEQ multiplex PCR, and its TCRdb copy is limited to in-frame clones, with some not included. This sample's clone table lists several thousand clones. Germline CDR1 and CDR2: GTSNPN and SVGIG (reference sequence). Trimming removed 3 bases from V and 3 bases from J, with 12 bases in between. This CDR3 has 14 residues.

The material was CD8+ T cells from blood (PBMCs), obtained 12 months after the transplant. This rearrangement joins TRBV30 to TRBJ1-5, with D tentatively TRBD1 (5 bases). The origin of this receptor is a human patient who received a combined kidney and bone marrow transplant. Some T cells may originate from the graft donor. CDR3 DNA (partial): TGTGCCTGGAGCCTAGGGGTTGACAATCAGCCC. Protein: CAWSLGVDNQP. The full CDR3 is CAWSLGVDNQPQHF.